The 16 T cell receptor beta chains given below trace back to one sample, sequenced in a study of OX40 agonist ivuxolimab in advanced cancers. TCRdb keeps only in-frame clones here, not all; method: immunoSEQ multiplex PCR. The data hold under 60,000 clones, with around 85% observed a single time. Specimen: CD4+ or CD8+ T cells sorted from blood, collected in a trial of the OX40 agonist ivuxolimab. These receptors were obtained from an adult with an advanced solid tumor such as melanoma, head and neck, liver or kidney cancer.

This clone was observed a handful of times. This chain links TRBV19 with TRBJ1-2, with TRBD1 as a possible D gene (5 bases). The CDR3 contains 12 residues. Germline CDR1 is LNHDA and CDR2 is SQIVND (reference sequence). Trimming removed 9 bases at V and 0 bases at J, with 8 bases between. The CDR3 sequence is CASEGANYGYTF. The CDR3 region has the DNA TGTGCCAGCGAAGGGGCTAACTATGGCTACACCTTC.

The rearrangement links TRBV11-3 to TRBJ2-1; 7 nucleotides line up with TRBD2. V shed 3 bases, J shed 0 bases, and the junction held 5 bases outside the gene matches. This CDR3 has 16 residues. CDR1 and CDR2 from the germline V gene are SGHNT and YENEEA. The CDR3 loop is CASSFGGSGSYNEQFF. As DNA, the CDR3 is TGTGCCAGCAGCTTCGGGGGGTCGGGCTCCTACAATGAGCAGTTCTTC.

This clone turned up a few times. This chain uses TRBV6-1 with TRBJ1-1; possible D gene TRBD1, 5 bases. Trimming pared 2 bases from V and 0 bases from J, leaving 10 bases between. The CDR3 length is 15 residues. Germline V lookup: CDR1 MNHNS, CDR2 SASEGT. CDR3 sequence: CASSEWGIMNTEAFF. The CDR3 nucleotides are TGTGCCAGCAGTGAATGGGGGATCATGAACACTGAAGCTTTCTTT.

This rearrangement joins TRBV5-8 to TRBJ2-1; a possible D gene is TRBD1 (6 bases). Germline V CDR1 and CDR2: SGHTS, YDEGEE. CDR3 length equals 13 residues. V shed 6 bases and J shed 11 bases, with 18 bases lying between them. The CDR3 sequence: CASTLRGNFKQFF. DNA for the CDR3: TGTGCCAGCACCCTCAGGGGAAACTTCAAGCAGTTCTTC.

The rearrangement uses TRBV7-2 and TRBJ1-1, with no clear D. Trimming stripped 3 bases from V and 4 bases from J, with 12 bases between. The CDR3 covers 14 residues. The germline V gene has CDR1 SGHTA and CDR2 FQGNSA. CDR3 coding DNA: TGTGCCAGCAGCTTGGGGTTGGGGATCACTGAAGCTTTCTTT. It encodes CASSLGLGITEAFF. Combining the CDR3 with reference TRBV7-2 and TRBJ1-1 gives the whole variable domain GAGVSQSPSNKVTEKGKDVELRCDPISGHTALYWYRQSLGQGLEFLIYFQGNSAPDKSGLPSDRFSAERTGGSVSTLTIQRTQQEDSAVYLCASSLGLGITEAFFGQGTRLTVV.

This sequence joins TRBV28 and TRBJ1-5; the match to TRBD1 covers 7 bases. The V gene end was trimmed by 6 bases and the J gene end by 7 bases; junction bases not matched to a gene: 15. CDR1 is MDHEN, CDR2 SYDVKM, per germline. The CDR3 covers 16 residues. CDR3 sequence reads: CASSETEQGENQPQHF. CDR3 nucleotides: TGTGCCAGCAGCGAAACGGAGCAGGGGGAAAACCAGCCCCAGCATTTT. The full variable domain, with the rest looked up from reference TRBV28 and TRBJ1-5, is DVKVTQSSRYLVKRTGEKVFLECVQDMDHENMFWYRQDPGLGLRLIYFSYDVKMKEKGDIPEGYSVSREKKERFSLILESASTNQTSMYLCASSETEQGENQPQHFGDGTRLSIL.

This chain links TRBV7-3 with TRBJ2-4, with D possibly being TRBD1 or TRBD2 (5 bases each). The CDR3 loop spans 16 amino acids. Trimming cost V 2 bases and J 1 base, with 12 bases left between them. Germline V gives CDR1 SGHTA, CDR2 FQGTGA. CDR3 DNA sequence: TGTGCCAGCAGCTTAGAGGGGATGGGGGCCAAAAACATTCAGTACTTC. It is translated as CASSLEGMGAKNIQYF.

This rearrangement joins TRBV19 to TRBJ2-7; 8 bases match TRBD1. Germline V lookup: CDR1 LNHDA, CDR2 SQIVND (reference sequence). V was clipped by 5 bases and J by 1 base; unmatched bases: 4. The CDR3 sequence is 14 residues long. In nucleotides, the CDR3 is TGTGCCAGTAGTTCCCGGACAGGGTCCTACGAGCAGTACTTC. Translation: CASSSRTGSYEQYF.

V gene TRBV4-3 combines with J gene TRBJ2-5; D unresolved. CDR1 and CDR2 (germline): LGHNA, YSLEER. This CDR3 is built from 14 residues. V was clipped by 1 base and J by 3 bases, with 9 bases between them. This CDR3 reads CASSQGWSEETQYF. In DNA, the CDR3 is TGCGCCAGCAGCCAAGGGTGGAGTGAAGAGACCCAGTACTTC.

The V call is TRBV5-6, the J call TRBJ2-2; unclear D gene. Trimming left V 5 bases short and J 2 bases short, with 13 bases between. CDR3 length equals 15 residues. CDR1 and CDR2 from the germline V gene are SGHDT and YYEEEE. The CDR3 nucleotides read TGTGCCAGCAGTCATGGGTTCGGAAACACCGGGGAGCTGTTTTTT. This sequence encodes CASSHGFGNTGELFF. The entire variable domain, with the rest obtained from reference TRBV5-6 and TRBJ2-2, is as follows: DAGVTQSPTHLIKTRGQQVTLRCSPKSGHDTVSWYQQALGQGPQFIFQYYEEEERQRGNFPDRFSGHQFPNYSSELNVNALLLGDSALYLCASSHGFGNTGELFFGEGSRLTVL.

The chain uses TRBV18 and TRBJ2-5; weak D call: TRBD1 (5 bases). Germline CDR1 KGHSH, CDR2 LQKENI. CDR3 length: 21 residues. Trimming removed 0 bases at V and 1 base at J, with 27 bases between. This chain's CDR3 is CASSPPGQLRVRHRIQETQYF. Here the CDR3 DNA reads TGTGCCAGCTCACCACCAGGCCAGTTAAGGGTACGGCACAGGATCCAAGAGACCCAGTACTTC.

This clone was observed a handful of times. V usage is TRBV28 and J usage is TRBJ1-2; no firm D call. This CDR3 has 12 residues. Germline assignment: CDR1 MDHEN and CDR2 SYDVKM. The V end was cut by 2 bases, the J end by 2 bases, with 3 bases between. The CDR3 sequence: CASSLVNYGYTF. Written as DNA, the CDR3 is TGTGCCAGCAGTTTAGTCAACTATGGCTACACCTTC.

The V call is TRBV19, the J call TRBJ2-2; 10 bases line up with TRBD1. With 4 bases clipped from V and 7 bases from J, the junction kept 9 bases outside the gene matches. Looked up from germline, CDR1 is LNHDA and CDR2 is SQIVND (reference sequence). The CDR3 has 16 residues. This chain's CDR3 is CASSTVDRGSVGELFF. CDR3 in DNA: TGTGCCAGTAGTACGGTGGACAGGGGGAGTGTCGGGGAGCTGTTTTTT.

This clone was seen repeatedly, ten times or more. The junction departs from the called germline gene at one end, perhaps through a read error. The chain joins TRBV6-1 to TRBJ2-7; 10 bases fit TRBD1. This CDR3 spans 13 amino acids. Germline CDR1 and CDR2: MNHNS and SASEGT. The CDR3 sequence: CASSSGTGAFRSW. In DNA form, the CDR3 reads TGTGCCAGCAGTTCCGGGACAGGGGCCTTTAGGTCTTGG.

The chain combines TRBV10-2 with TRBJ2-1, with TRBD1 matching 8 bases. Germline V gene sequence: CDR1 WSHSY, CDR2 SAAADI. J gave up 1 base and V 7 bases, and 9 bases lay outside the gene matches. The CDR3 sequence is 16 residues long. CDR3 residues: CASISMTGESYNEQFF. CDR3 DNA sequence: TGCGCCAGCATTTCGATGACAGGGGAGTCCTACAATGAGCAGTTCTTC.

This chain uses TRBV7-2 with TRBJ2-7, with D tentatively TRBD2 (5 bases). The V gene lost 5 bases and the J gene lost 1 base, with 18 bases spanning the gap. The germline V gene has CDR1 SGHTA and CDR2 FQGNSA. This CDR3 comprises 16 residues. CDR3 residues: CASSPDEAADSYEQYF. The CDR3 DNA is TGTGCCAGCAGCCCCGACGAAGCGGCGGATTCCTACGAGCAGTACTTC.